This T cell receptor beta chain comes out of a study of T cell responses to AZD1222 COVID-19 vaccine. Study-level points and caveats: No repertoire was sampled before or during the peak T cell response, only after it. A mostly white British donor set with more females was recruited, and clonal diversity was possibly underestimated.

The CDR3 spans 13 residues. The germline V and J ends were trimmed by 8 bases and 2 bases, with 9 bases remaining between them. CDR1 and CDR2 from the germline V gene are LNHDA and SQIVND (reference sequence). Remarks on this clone: Its antigen is as yet unknown.

Sequenced by immunoSEQ multiplex PCR; TCRdb stores in-frame clones only, minus some. The sample consists of 90,000 to 120,000 clones, about 93% of them appearing once. The sample here was peripheral blood, taken on day 0 of AZD1222 vaccination. This receptor was taken from an adult in good health. The chain couples TRBV19 to TRBJ2-2; D perhaps matches TRBD1 (5 bases). CDR3 residues: CASRDSNTGELFF. CDR3 sequence (DNA): TGTGCCAGTCGAGACAGCAACACCGGGGAGCTGTTTTTT.